This TCR beta chain was profiled in a study of shared clonotypes between healthy human individuals. Findings and limits, study-wide: Clonotype sharing among donors, it was expected, would be affected by sequencing depth.

The CDR3 loop spans 13 amino acids. Germline V gene sequence: CDR1 MDHEN, CDR2 SYDVKM. V lost 1 base, J lost 3 bases, and 6 bases lay in between. The data were produced by immunoSEQ multiplex PCR, yet TCRdb's version contains in-frame clones alone and is incomplete. The data show approximately 530,000 clones, approximately 94% seen once. A word on this clone: Its antigen is currently unknown.

The sequence derives from a young woman in good health. Source material: naive CD4+ T cells sorted from blood. As for subset: CD45RA+ positively selected. This chain joins TRBV28 and TRBJ1-2; D is undetermined. This CDR3 is CASSLLTDYGYTF. The CDR3 bases are TGTGCCAGCAGTTTATTAACGGACTATGGCTACACCTTC.